The 29 T cell receptor beta chains in this list originate from one sample, sequenced in a study of T cells in Graves' hyperthyroidism and ophthalmopathy. RNA transcripts yielded amplified TCR beta CDR3 regions. HTBI primers drove first-round RT-PCR of the TCR CDR3. TCRdb independently ran MiXCR on the multiplex PCR reads; one entry per CDR3 protein. The sample has roughly 400,000 distinct CDR3 sequences, just under 25% seen once; the top ten hold 73%. What was sequenced was blood. These receptors were taken from a man aged 45-65 years with Graves' hyperthyroidism.

The rearrangement joins TRBV7-9 to TRBJ2-1; 9 nucleotides line up with TRBD1. Germline CDR1 reads SEHNR; CDR2 reads FQNEAQ (reference sequence). V dropped 1 base and J dropped 9; count of bases not matched to a gene: 7. The CDR3 is 15 residues long. CDR3 DNA sequence: TGTGCCAGCAGCTTAGGGGGACAGGGTGTTGGTGAGCAGTTCTTC. It encodes CASSLGGQGVGEQFF.

This clonotype was detected ten times or more. The V and J genes are TRBV28 and TRBJ2-6, with D tentatively TRBD1 or TRBD2 (6 bases each). Germline V CDR1 and CDR2: MDHEN, SYDVKM. Trimming cost V 6 bases and J 3 bases, with 15 bases left between them. The CDR3 is 16 amino acids. The chain's CDR3 is CASSLGGLDGANVLTF. The CDR3 region has the DNA TGTGCCAGCAGCTTAGGGGGGTTAGATGGGGCCAACGTCCTGACTTTC.

This clonotype was counted only a few times. The chain links TRBV5-6 to TRBJ2-1, with 12 nucleotides matching TRBD2. The CDR3 spans 16 residues. Germline CDR1 and CDR2: SGHDT and YYEEEE. V trimming: 0 bases; J trimming: 6 bases; junction bases outside the gene matches: 4. CDR3 loop: CASSLAQLAGGNEQFF. The CDR3 region has the DNA TGTGCCAGCAGCTTGGCGCAACTAGCGGGAGGCAATGAGCAGTTCTTC. The full variable domain, with the rest looked up from reference TRBV5-6 and TRBJ2-1, is DAGVTQSPTHLIKTRGQQVTLRCSPKSGHDTVSWYQQALGQGPQFIFQYYEEEERQRGNFPDRFSGHQFPNYSSELNVNALLLGDSALYLCASSLAQLAGGNEQFFGPGTRLTVL.

V gene TRBV24-1 combines with J gene TRBJ2-1; either TRBD1 or TRBD2 may fit D (5 bases each). Germline CDR1 and CDR2: KGHDR and SFDVKD. The CDR3 sequence is 14 residues long. Trimming left V 5 bases short and J 0 bases short, with 7 bases between. CDR3 sequence: CATSGGSSYNEQFF. The CDR3 DNA sequence: TGTGCCACCAGTGGGGGGAGCTCCTACAATGAGCAGTTCTTC.

A few counts support this clonotype. V usage is TRBV6-1 and J usage is TRBJ2-3; D uncertain. The length of the CDR3 is 12 residues. CDR1 is MNHNS, CDR2 SASEGT, per germline. Trimming removed 9 bases from V and 1 base from J, with 8 bases in between. The CDR3 sequence: CASLSRTDTQYF. The CDR3 nucleotides read TGTGCCAGTCTTAGCCGCACAGATACGCAGTATTTT.

V gene TRBV9 combines with J gene TRBJ2-7; D not certain. V shed 0 bases and J shed 6 bases, with 7 bases lying between them. The CDR3 extends over 12 amino acids. The germline CDR1 and CDR2 sequences are SGDLS and YYNGEE. CDR3 region: CASSVGMGEQYF. The CDR3 bases are TGTGCCAGCAGCGTAGGAATGGGCGAGCAGTACTTC.

J is TRBJ2-3 and V is TRBV4-1; D tentatively reads TRBD1 or TRBD2 (5 bases each). Trimming removed 0 bases from V and 6 bases from J, with 16 bases in between. Germline loops: CDR1 MGHRA, CDR2 YSYEKL. CDR3 length: 16 residues. This chain's CDR3 is CASSQDVGDLGDTQYF. For the CDR3, the DNA is TGCGCCAGCAGCCAAGATGTAGGGGACCTCGGTGATACGCAGTATTTT.

The chain links TRBV7-9 to TRBJ2-3, with TRBD2 matching 13 bases. J gave up 6 bases and V 3 bases, and 15 bases lay outside the gene matches. CDR1 is SEHNR, CDR2 FQNEAQ, per germline (reference sequence). The CDR3 length is 19 residues. The CDR3 DNA follows: TGTGCCAGCAGCTTCGCCATCGGGACTAGCGGGATACCCACCGATACGCAGTATTTT. Protein sequence: CASSFAIGTSGIPTDTQYF.

The V and J genes are TRBV24-1 and TRBJ1-2; D call uncertain. Germline V gene sequence: CDR1 KGHDR, CDR2 SFDVKD. V lost 3 bases to trimming and J lost 10 bases, with 11 bases between them. CDR3 size: 12 residues. The CDR3 bases are TGTGCCACCAGTGATGGGCCCCGGTCCTACACCTTC. This codes for CATSDGPRSYTF.

This clonotype was seen a single time. The gene calls are TRBV24-1 and TRBJ2-2, with 9 bases matching TRBD2. The ends lost 4 bases at V and 5 bases at J; junction bases unmatched: 4. The CDR3 consists of 15 residues. CDR1 is KGHDR and CDR2 is SFDVKD in the germline V gene. This chain's CDR3 is CATSDTSGRTGELFF. The CDR3 DNA reads as TGTGCCACCAGTGACACAAGCGGGAGGACCGGGGAGCTGTTTTTT.

This clonotype was seen a single time. Possible read error: a much larger clone is one base away. This sequence joins TRBV29-1 and TRBJ1-5; D gene uncertain. The CDR3 is made up of 13 amino acids. V shed 4 bases and J shed 7 bases, with 14 bases lying between them. The germline CDR1 and CDR2 sequences are SQVTM and ANQGSEA. CDR3 residues: CSVGDQPGQPQHF. The CDR3 DNA sequence: TGCAGCGTTGGGGATCAACCGGGGCAGCCCCAGCATTTT.

With regard to this clonotype: The missing conserved phenylalanine or tryptophan at the end of this CDR3 makes a read error likely. The chain links TRBV15 to TRBJ2-2, with 11 bases that match TRBD2. Looked up from germline, CDR1 is LNHNV and CDR2 is YYDKDF (reference sequence). The CDR3 has 16 residues. Germline trimming cut 0 bases from V and 6 bases from J; bases unmatched to any gene: 3. The CDR3 is CATSRDTSGRSGELFL. The DNA for the CDR3 is TGTGCCACCAGCAGAGATACTAGCGGGAGATCCGGGGAGCTGTTTCTT.

This clonotype has a count of ten or more. The chain recombines TRBV11-2 with TRBJ2-1; D is undetermined. This CDR3 is built from 14 residues. Germline loops: CDR1 SGHAT, CDR2 FQNNGV. Trimming took 2 bases from V and 10 from J, leaving 15 bases between them. DNA for the CDR3: TGTGCCAGCAGCTTAAAACAGTTTGGAACAGAGCAGTTCTTC. This encodes CASSLKQFGTEQFF.

V and J are TRBV29-1 and TRBJ2-5, with D possibly matching TRBD2 (5 bases). V lost 6 bases and J lost 4, with 12 bases in between. CDR1 SQVTM and CDR2 ANQGSEA come from the germline V gene. The CDR3 spans 12 residues. CDR3 sequence reads: CSVIGLSETQYF. DNA of the CDR3: TGCAGCGTCATTGGACTCTCAGAGACCCAGTACTTC. The entire variable domain, with the rest obtained from reference TRBV29-1 and TRBJ2-5, is as follows: SAVISQKPSRDICQRGTSLTIQCQVDSQVTMMFWYRQQPGQSLTLIATANQGSEATYESGFVIDKFPISRPNLTFSTLTVSNMSPEDSSIYLCSVIGLSETQYFGPGTRLLVL.

In this sample, this clonotype turned up a few times. CDR3 loop: CSARGSSTEQFF. The CDR3 DNA follows: TGCAGTGCTAGAGGCTCTAGTACTGAGCAGTTCTTC. The V call is TRBV20-1, the J call TRBJ2-1, with D unclear. Trimming took off 1 base at V and 9 bases at J, with 10 bases between the two ends. CDR1 and CDR2 from the germline V gene are DFQATT and SNEGSKA (reference sequence). The CDR3 runs to 12 residues.

In this sample, this clonotype turned up many times. DNA of the CDR3: TGTGCCAGCAGCTCTGACCCTTCAGGGGGGCGAACTGAAGCTTTCTTT. Translation gives CASSSDPSGGRTEAFF. The chain recombines TRBV28 with TRBJ1-1; 7 nucleotides line up with TRBD1. Germline CDR1 reads MDHEN; CDR2 reads SYDVKM. V lost 6 bases, J lost 5 bases, and 15 bases stayed unmatched. This CDR3 comprises 16 residues.

This clonotype was detected only a few times. V usage is TRBV27 and J usage is TRBJ2-7; 9 bases align to TRBD2. V dropped 5 bases and J dropped 4; count of bases not matched to a gene: 9. The CDR3 contains 15 residues. Germline V gene lookup returns CDR1 MNHEY and CDR2 SMNVEV (reference sequence). CDR3 in DNA: TGTGCCAGCAGTCCCCGGGCTAGCGGGACGTACGAGCAGTACTTC. Translating it yields CASSPRASGTYEQYF.

There are many counts of this clonotype. The chain couples TRBV28 to TRBJ2-3; 8 bases match TRBD2. The CDR3 loop spans 15 amino acids. Germline lookup yields CDR1 MDHEN and CDR2 SYDVKM. Trimming removed 6 bases from V and 2 bases from J; junction bases left unmatched: 7. The DNA for the CDR3 is TGTGCCAGCAGCGGGACTAGTCCCTCCACAGATACGCAGTATTTT. Protein sequence: CASSGTSPSTDTQYF.

This clonotype has ten or more counts. The chain is built from TRBV2 and TRBJ2-5; D call uncertain. Trimming removed 8 bases from V and 2 bases from J, with 9 bases in between. Germline loops: CDR1 SNHLY, CDR2 FYNNEI. The CDR3 has 12 residues. DNA for the CDR3: TGTGCCAGCGAGTACACGCAAGAGACCCAGTACTTC. This codes for CASEYTQETQYF. The full variable domain, rest sourced from reference TRBV2 and TRBJ2-5, is EPEVTQTPSHQVTQMGQEVILRCVPISNHLYFYWYRQILGQKVEFLVSFYNNEISEKSEIFDDQFSVERPDGSNFTLKIRSTKLEDSAMYFCASEYTQETQYFGPGTRLLVL.

The chain carries TRBV18 and TRBJ2-4; no reliable D call. From germline, CDR1 is KGHSH and CDR2 LQKENI. The V gene lost 6 bases and the J gene lost 1 base, with 10 bases spanning the gap. CDR3 length equals 14 residues. The CDR3 here is CASSPPVAKNIQYF. For the CDR3, the DNA is TGTGCCAGCTCTCCGCCGGTCGCCAAAAACATTCAGTACTTC.

This clonotype was recorded at least ten times. CDR3 nucleotide sequence: TGTGCCAGCAGTGTGGGGGCCCCGGATACGCAGTATTTT. Translated: CASSVGAPDTQYF. V usage is TRBV2 and J usage is TRBJ2-3; weak D call: TRBD1 (6 bases). Trimming cost V 4 bases and J 6 bases, with 11 bases left between them. The germline V gene has CDR1 SNHLY and CDR2 FYNNEI. This CDR3 comprises 13 residues.

This clonotype was counted between two and nine times. The gene calls are TRBV29-1 and TRBJ2-7; 8 positions match TRBD2. The CDR3 extends over 14 amino acids. J was trimmed by 0 bases and V by 7 bases; bases with no gene match: 8. Germline CDR1 is SQVTM and CDR2 is ANQGSEA. The chain's CDR3 is CSGGGAGASYEQYF. The CDR3 DNA sequence: TGCAGCGGGGGTGGAGCGGGGGCCTCCTACGAGCAGTACTTC.

This clonotype was observed a handful of times. V gene TRBV20-1 combines with J gene TRBJ2-5; D may match TRBD1 or TRBD2 (5 bases each). The CDR3 has 15 residues. Trimming stripped 6 bases from V and 1 base from J, with 18 bases between. CDR1 DFQATT and CDR2 SNEGSKA come from the germline V gene (reference sequence). In nucleotides, the CDR3 is TGCAGTGCCCTTCGGGGTGCAGGGACCCAAGAGACCCAGTACTTC. Its translation is CSALRGAGTQETQYF.

This chain links TRBV5-1 with TRBJ2-1; 11 bases map to TRBD2. The CDR3 consists of 16 residues. The germline V gene encodes CDR1 SGHRS and CDR2 YFSETQ. With 1 base clipped from V and 6 bases from J, the junction kept 6 bases outside the gene matches. CDR3 bases: TGCGCCAGCAGCTTGACTAGCGGGAGAGGGGGCAATGAGCAGTTCTTC. Amino acid sequence: CASSLTSGRGGNEQFF.

This clonotype was recorded many times. CDR3 loop: CSARPLATEWGTQYF. The CDR3 DNA reads TGCAGTGCTCGCCCACTAGCGACGGAGTGGGGGACCCAGTACTTC. The chain is built from TRBV20-1 and TRBJ2-5; 7 bases are shared with TRBD2. The germline CDR1 and CDR2 sequences are DFQATT and SNEGSKA (reference sequence). V lost 5 bases to trimming and J lost 7 bases; unmatched junction nucleotides: 16. The CDR3 extends over 15 amino acids.

This chain joins TRBV11-3 and TRBJ2-1, with 8 bases matching TRBD1. Germline V gene data show CDR1 as SGHNT and CDR2 as YENEEA. J gave up 0 bases and V 2 bases, and 15 bases lay outside the gene matches. The CDR3 is 20 residues long. The CDR3 nucleotides read TGTGCCAGCAGCTTACCACCGGGACAGGCTCCCTCGAGCTCCTACAATGAGCAGTTCTTC. Its translation is CASSLPPGQAPSSSYNEQFF.

This clonotype has only a few counts. The gene calls are TRBV6-1 and TRBJ1-2, with TRBD1 identical over 7 bases. V shed 6 bases and J 1 base; nucleotides not matched to a gene: 8. The V gene's germline CDR1 is MNHNS and CDR2 SASEGT. The CDR3 is made up of 15 amino acids. The CDR3 DNA follows: TGTGCCAGCAGGAACTGGGACAGCGATAACTATGGCTACACCTTC. Translating it yields CASRNWDSDNYGYTF.

This clonotype showed up many times. The chain is built from TRBV12-3 or TRBV12-4 and TRBJ2-3; TRBD2 is a possible D gene (6 bases). The CDR3 has 15 residues. Trimming pared 5 bases from V and 0 bases from J, leaving 12 bases between. Here the CDR3 DNA reads TGTGCCAGCAGTGACCAGCGGGTCAGCACAGATACGCAGTATTTT. It yields the protein CASSDQRVSTDTQYF.

This sequence joins TRBV6-5 and TRBJ2-2; TRBD2 agrees at 10 bases. Germline V lookup: CDR1 MNHEY, CDR2 SVGAGI. The V and J ends lost 4 bases and 7 bases, in that order; junction bases with no gene match: 9. CDR3 size: 16 residues. The CDR3 nucleotides read TGTGCCAGCAGTTCTCTAGCGGGAGTCGCTGGCGGGGAGCTGTTTTTT. Translated: CASSSLAGVAGGELFF.